This T cell receptor beta chain was obtained from a study of OX40 agonist ivuxolimab in advanced cancers. Study background: The study treated patients with ivuxolimab, an agonistic anti-OX40 (CD134) antibody. Patients enrolled in dose escalation were diagnosed with hepatocellular carcinoma, melanoma, renal cell or head and neck cancer.

Study-wide results and limits: Partly responding patients at 0.1-3.0 mg/kg showed some of the smallest clonal expansion. Among expanded peripheral T cells, antigen specificity went undetermined.

Here immunoSEQ multiplex PCR was the method, and the copy in TCRdb shows in-frame clones only, minus some. The sample includes around 50,000 clones, 81% of them seen just once. This clone was seen a handful of times. Its target is not known. Here the sequenced sample was CD4+ or CD8+ T cells sorted from blood, taken in a trial of the OX40 agonist ivuxolimab. The receptor's source is an adult with an advanced solid tumor such as melanoma, head and neck, liver or kidney cancer.

CDR3 in amino acids: CASSGGLAEETQYF. CDR3 bases: TGTGCCAGTAGTGGGGGACTAGCGGAAGAGACCCAGTACTTC. The gene calls are TRBV19 and TRBJ2-5; 11 bases agree with TRBD2. CDR1 LNHDA and CDR2 SQIVND come from the germline V gene (reference sequence). CDR3 length: 14 residues. V lost 5 bases, J lost 3 bases, and 2 bases stayed unmatched.